The 30 T cell receptor beta chains below all came from one sample that was sequenced in a study of T cell repertoires in ileal Crohn's disease. Repertoires were generated with immunoSEQ multiplex PCR, while TCRdb's copy carries only in-frame clones and drops some. The sample includes some 5,400 clones, around 69% of them seen just once. As for time point: neoterminal ileum biopsy at postoperative endoscopy, about 6 months after surgery. The sequenced sample consisted of ileal tissue. The receptors originated from an adult with Crohn's disease.

Sample share makes this clone large. The chain recombines TRBV19 with TRBJ1-3; D gene unclear. There are 14 residues in the CDR3. V was clipped by 6 bases and J by 0 bases, with 9 bases between them. The germline CDR1 and CDR2 sequences are LNHDA and SQIVND (reference sequence). The CDR3, as DNA: TGTGCCAGTAGCGCCACCTACTCTGGAAACACCATATATTTT. The encoded protein is CASSATYSGNTIYF.

The V call is TRBV10-3, the J call TRBJ2-1, with 12 bases fitting TRBD2. V gave up 2 bases and J gave up 5 bases; unmatched junction bases: 10. Germline CDR1 is ENHRY and CDR2 is SYGVKD. CDR3 size: 18 residues. The CDR3 bases are TGTGCCATCAGTGAGCCGGGACTAGCGGGCCCGGCCGACAATGAGCAGTTCTTC. Amino acid sequence: CAISEPGLAGPADNEQFF.

This clone was observed a few times. The chain links TRBV14 to TRBJ2-3; 14 bases match TRBD2. The CDR3 consists of 16 residues. V was clipped by 4 bases and J by 5 bases; unmatched bases: 5. CDR1 is SGHDN, CDR2 FVKESK, per germline. CDR3 sequence: CASSPTGTSGGDTQYF. The CDR3 coding sequence is TGTGCCAGCAGCCCGACCGGGACTAGCGGGGGAGATACGCAGTATTTT. Drawing the rest from reference TRBV14 and TRBJ2-3, the complete variable domain is EAGVTQFPSHSVIEKGQTVTLRCDPISGHDNLYWYRRVMGKEIKFLLHFVKESKQDESGMPNNRFLAERTGGTYSTLKVQPAELEDSGVYFCASSPTGTSGGDTQYFGPGTRLTVL.

The chain has TRBV11-3 and TRBJ2-7; D is possibly TRBD1 (6 bases). The germline V and J ends were trimmed by 3 bases and 5 bases, with 8 bases remaining between them. CDR1 SGHNT and CDR2 YENEEA come from the germline V gene. The CDR3 is made up of 12 amino acids. This CDR3 reads CASSFTGNEQYF. DNA for the CDR3: TGTGCCAGCAGCTTCACAGGGAACGAGCAGTACTTC.

The chain joins TRBV7-2 to TRBJ1-5; D not certain. The ends were cut back, 5 bases at V and 2 bases at J, with 13 bases in the middle. CDR1 and CDR2 (germline): SGHTA, FQGNSA. The CDR3 extends over 15 amino acids. CDR3 nucleotides: TGTGCCAGCAGCGACTACGCATCTGGCAATCAGCCCCAGCATTTT. It is translated as CASSDYASGNQPQHF.

Only a few counts were recorded for this clone. This rearrangement joins TRBV4-2 to TRBJ1-1; D perhaps matches TRBD1 (5 bases). Germline V lookup: CDR1 LGHNA, CDR2 YNFKEQ. V lost 0 bases, J lost 8 bases, and 16 bases lay in between. The CDR3 extends over 15 amino acids. The CDR3 loop reads CASSQDPNGGTEAFF. The DNA of the CDR3 is TGTGCCAGCAGCCAAGATCCGAACGGGGGGACCGAAGCTTTCTTT.

This clone was counted only a few times. The chain couples TRBV30 to TRBJ1-2, with 9 bases matching TRBD1. V was pared by 1 base and J by 4 bases, with 10 bases of the junction left unmatched. CDR3 length: 16 residues. Germline V gene sequence: CDR1 GTSNPN, CDR2 SVGIG (reference sequence). The CDR3 region is CAWSEDRGPLFYGYTF. As DNA, the CDR3 is TGTGCCTGGAGTGAGGACAGGGGACCGCTTTTCTATGGCTACACCTTC.

This clone has more than one count but fewer than ten. The gene calls are TRBV27 and TRBJ2-4, with 7 bases fitting TRBD2. The CDR3 totals 15 residues. The germline CDR1 and CDR2 sequences are MNHEY and SMNVEV (reference sequence). Trimming at V came to 3 bases and at J to 1 base, leaving 3 bases not matched to a gene. This CDR3 reads CASSLVGRAKNIQYF. The DNA of the CDR3 is TGTGCCAGCAGTTTGGTCGGGAGGGCCAAAAACATTCAGTACTTC.

The chain combines TRBV27 with TRBJ2-2; 7 bases line up with TRBD2. Per germline, CDR1 MNHEY and CDR2 SMNVEV (reference sequence). The ends lost 4 bases at V and 6 bases at J; junction bases unmatched: 14. This CDR3 is built from 17 residues. This CDR3 is CASSSREGRTRSGELFF. The CDR3, as DNA: TGTGCCAGCAGTTCGAGGGAGGGACGGACCCGATCCGGGGAGCTGTTTTTT.

This chain connects TRBV5-6 to TRBJ1-1, with a tentative D call TRBD1 (6 bases). The CDR3 sequence is 13 residues long. V was cut by 0 bases and J by 11 bases, with 14 bases left in between. Germline CDR1 is SGHDT and CDR2 is YYEEEE. Here the CDR3 reads CASSLARGQRAFF. CDR3 bases: TGTGCCAGCAGCTTGGCAAGGGGACAAAGGGCTTTCTTT.

Only one count was recorded for this clone. V is TRBV11-3 and J is TRBJ2-3, with a tentative D call TRBD1 (6 bases). The germline V and J ends were trimmed by 5 bases and 4 bases, with 16 bases remaining between them. In germline, CDR1 is SGHNT, CDR2 YENEEA. The CDR3 consists of 15 residues. As DNA, the CDR3 is TGTGCCAGCAGCCGAGGACAGCAAATTCCAGATACGCAGTATTTT. This codes for CASSRGQQIPDTQYF. Together with reference TRBV11-3 and TRBJ2-3, the CDR3 gives the full variable domain: EAGVVQSPRYKIIEKKQPVAFWCNPISGHNTLYWYLQNLGQGPELLIRYENEEAVDDSQLPKDRFSAERLKGVDSTLKIQPAELGDSAVYLCASSRGQQIPDTQYFGPGTRLTVL.

This rearrangement joins TRBV19 to TRBJ2-3; 14 bases agree with TRBD2. Germline-derived CDR1 and CDR2 are LNHDA and SQIVND (reference sequence). The trim removed 6 bases at V and 3 bases at J, leaving 5 bases unmatched. The CDR3 loop spans 16 amino acids. CDR3 amino acids: CASRSTSGRGTDTQYF. DNA of the CDR3: TGTGCCAGTAGGTCGACTAGCGGGAGGGGGACAGATACGCAGTATTTT.

The chain has TRBV5-4 and TRBJ1-1; 7 bases line up with TRBD1. This CDR3 region has 14 residues. Looked up from germline, CDR1 is SGHNT and CDR2 is YYREEE (reference sequence). J gave up 0 bases and V 4 bases, and 3 bases lay outside the gene matches. The CDR3 is CASSLTGMNTEAFF. In DNA form, the CDR3 reads TGTGCCAGCAGCCTGACAGGGATGAACACTGAAGCTTTCTTT.

As regards this clone: Mismatch with germline at one junction end may stem from a read error. The V and J genes are TRBV5-1 and TRBJ2-1; TRBD2 might be the D (6 bases). Germline values: CDR1 SGHRS, CDR2 YFSETQ. This CDR3 has 15 amino acids. The CDR3 nucleotides read TGTGCCAGCAGCATTTCTGGAGGGTACATGCATGAGCAGTTCTTC. It codes for CASSISGGYMHEQFF. Filled out from reference TRBV5-1 and TRBJ2-1, the complete variable domain reads KAGVTQTPRYLIKTRGQQVTLSCSPISGHRSVSWYQQTPGQGLQFLFEYFSETQRNKGNFPGRFSGRQFSNSRSEMNVSTLELGDSALYLCASSISGGYMHEQFFGPGTRLTVL.

The chain is built from TRBV7-2 and TRBJ2-7; a possible D gene is TRBD2 (5 bases). The CDR3 is 15 residues long. The germline V and J ends were trimmed by 9 bases and 2 bases, with 20 bases remaining between them. Germline V gives CDR1 SGHTA, CDR2 FQGNSA. Here the CDR3 reads CARPSSGRRTYEQYF. The CDR3, as DNA: TGTGCCAGACCCAGCAGCGGACGGCGGACCTACGAGCAGTACTTC.

CDR3 in DNA: TGTGCCAGCAGCCCGACTAGCGAACAAGAGACCCAGTACTTC. Protein product: CASSPTSEQETQYF. The V call is TRBV2, the J call TRBJ2-5; 8 bases map to TRBD2. The CDR3 contains 14 residues. The V gene's germline CDR1 is SNHLY and CDR2 FYNNEI. The V gene end was trimmed by 6 bases and the J gene end by 2 bases; junction bases not matched to a gene: 5.

V gene TRBV15 combines with J gene TRBJ2-3, with a weak D call TRBD1 (6 bases). Germline V lookup: CDR1 LNHNV, CDR2 YYDKDF (reference sequence). Trimming removed 0 bases at V and 0 bases at J, with 13 bases between. The CDR3 loop spans 17 amino acids. The CDR3 loop is CATSRDRVGASTDTQYF. The CDR3 nucleotides read TGTGCCACCAGCAGAGATCGGGTGGGGGCCAGCACAGATACGCAGTATTTT.

This clone was recorded only once. This chain uses TRBV5-1 with TRBJ2-5, with TRBD1 identical over 8 bases. TRBJ2-7 explains the end of the DNA better; the J call may be wrong. The CDR3 has 14 amino acids. The germline gives CDR1 SGHRS, CDR2 YFSETQ. The CDR3 reads CASSSRTGNYEQYF. Here the CDR3 DNA reads TGCGCCAGCAGCTCCCGGACAGGGAACTACGAGCAGTACTTC.

The chain joins TRBV4-1 to TRBJ2-4; 7 nucleotides match TRBD2. The germline gives CDR1 MGHRA, CDR2 YSYEKL. The CDR3 spans 16 residues. With V trimmed by 2 bases and J by 8 bases, 12 bases remained unmatched. For the CDR3, the DNA is TGCGCCAGCAGCCAAATCCTGGGGGAGGGCCACTACATTCAGTACTTC. Its translation is CASSQILGEGHYIQYF.

A remark on this clone: The CDR3 ends on some other residue instead of the conserved phenylalanine or tryptophan, so this is likely a read error. No DNA is shown, since the ends of the CDR3 on it are uncertain; the CDR3 is the one TCRdb lists. The rearrangement links TRBV6-9 to TRBJ1-2. The CDR3 adds up to 9 amino acids, both ends counted. CDR1 and CDR2 from the germline V gene are MNHGY and SVAAGI. The CDR3 is CASSYERVC.

This clone was recorded only once. The chain couples TRBV7-2 to TRBJ2-5; possible D gene TRBD1, 6 bases. CDR1 SGHTA and CDR2 FQGNSA come from the germline V gene. The CDR3 has 13 amino acids. V was clipped by 5 bases and J by 5 bases, with 12 bases between them. CDR3 sequence (DNA): TGTGCCAGCAGCCAAGACAGGCCGGAGACCCAGTACTTC. Residues: CASSQDRPETQYF.

The chain links TRBV11-1 to TRBJ2-3; the D gene is possibly TRBD1 (6 bases). CDR3 length equals 15 residues. Germline loops: CDR1 SGHAT, CDR2 FQDESV (reference sequence). Trimming pared 4 bases from V and 2 bases from J, leaving 13 bases between. The CDR3 spells CASSYRQANTDTQYF. The CDR3 region has the DNA TGTGCCAGCAGCTATCGACAGGCTAACACAGATACGCAGTATTTT.

The rearrangement links TRBV18 to TRBJ1-5; possible D gene TRBD1, 6 bases. The V gene's germline CDR1 is KGHSH and CDR2 LQKENI. The CDR3 length is 13 residues. V was shortened by 3 bases and J by 4 bases, with 7 bases between the two germline ends. CDR3 sequence: CASSPGQNQPQHF. The CDR3 coding sequence is TGTGCCAGCTCACCTGGACAGAATCAGCCCCAGCATTTT.

The chain has TRBV7-3 and TRBJ1-6, with a weak D call TRBD1 (5 bases). The CDR3 spans 14 residues. Trimming left V 5 bases short and J 7 bases short, with 12 bases between. Looked up from germline, CDR1 is SGHTA and CDR2 is FQGTGA. CDR3 residues: CASSQTVSNSPLHF. The CDR3 region has the DNA TGTGCCAGCAGCCAGACAGTCTCCAATTCACCCCTCCACTTT.

CDR3 protein: CASGPGGSETDTQYF. The CDR3 nucleotides are TGTGCCAGCGGACCAGGGGGAAGCGAGACAGATACGCAGTATTTT. The chain is built from TRBV6-6 and TRBJ2-3, with 7 bases lining up with TRBD1. The CDR3 loop spans 15 amino acids. With V trimmed by 8 bases and J by 3 bases, 11 bases remained unmatched. From germline, CDR1 is MNHNY and CDR2 SVGAGI (reference sequence).

The V gene is TRBV11-3, the J gene TRBJ2-1; 12 bases map to TRBD2. V trimming: 5 bases; J trimming: 1 base; junction bases outside the gene matches: 9. The CDR3 is 18 residues long. Germline V gene sequence: CDR1 SGHNT, CDR2 YENEEA. The CDR3 here is CASSRVLAGGLSYNEQFF. CDR3 nucleotide sequence: TGTGCCAGCAGCCGGGTACTAGCGGGAGGTTTGTCCTACAATGAGCAGTTCTTC. Complete variable domain (other parts from reference TRBV11-3 and TRBJ2-1): EAGVVQSPRYKIIEKKQPVAFWCNPISGHNTLYWYLQNLGQGPELLIRYENEEAVDDSQLPKDRFSAERLKGVDSTLKIQPAELGDSAVYLCASSRVLAGGLSYNEQFFGPGTRLTVL.

CDR3 in DNA: TGTGCCAGCAGTTACACCGGACAGGGGAAGACTGAAGCTTTCTTT. Its protein is CASSYTGQGKTEAFF. The V gene is TRBV6-6, the J gene TRBJ1-1; TRBD1 aligns across 9 bases. The junction had 6 bases not matched to a gene; V was cut back by 2 bases and J by 5 bases. Germline V gene lookup returns CDR1 MNHNY and CDR2 SVGAGI (reference sequence). This CDR3 comprises 15 residues.

This chain joins TRBV9 and TRBJ1-2; maybe TRBD1 (6 bases). Trimming took 1 base from V and 6 from J, leaving 13 bases between them. Germline lookup yields CDR1 SGDLS and CDR2 YYNGEE. This CDR3 spans 14 amino acids. In nucleotides, the CDR3 is TGTGCCAGCAGCGTAACAGGGAAGACAGATGGCTACACCTTC. It codes for CASSVTGKTDGYTF.

This chain links TRBV6-4 with TRBJ2-3, with TRBD1 matching 9 bases. Germline V gives CDR1 MRHNA, CDR2 SNTAGT. The CDR3 consists of 15 residues. Unmatched junction bases numbered 4, after V lost 2 bases and J lost 4 bases. The CDR3 loop reads CASSDRGTGPDTQYF. The CDR3 nucleotides read TGTGCCAGCAGTGACAGGGGGACAGGGCCAGATACGCAGTATTTT.

The chain employs TRBV27 and TRBJ1-2; TRBD1 agrees at 7 bases. Trimming removed 7 bases from V and 2 bases from J; junction bases left unmatched: 4. The germline V gene encodes CDR1 MNHEY and CDR2 SMNVEV (reference sequence). The CDR3 consists of 13 residues. CDR3 protein: CASKMGQNYGYTF. CDR3 sequence (DNA): TGTGCCAGCAAAATGGGACAGAACTATGGCTACACCTTC.